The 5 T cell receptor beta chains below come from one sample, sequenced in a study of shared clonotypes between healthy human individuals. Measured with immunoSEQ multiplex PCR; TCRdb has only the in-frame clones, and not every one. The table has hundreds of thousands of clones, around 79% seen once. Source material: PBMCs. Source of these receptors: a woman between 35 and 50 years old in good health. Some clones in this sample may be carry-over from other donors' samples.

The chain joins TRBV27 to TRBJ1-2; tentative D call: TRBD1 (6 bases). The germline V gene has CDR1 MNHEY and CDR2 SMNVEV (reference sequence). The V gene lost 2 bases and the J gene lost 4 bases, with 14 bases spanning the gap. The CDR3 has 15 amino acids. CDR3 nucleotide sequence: TGTGCCAGCAGTTTAAGGGGGGTGGGAAGCTATGGCTACACCTTC. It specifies CASSLRGVGSYGYTF.

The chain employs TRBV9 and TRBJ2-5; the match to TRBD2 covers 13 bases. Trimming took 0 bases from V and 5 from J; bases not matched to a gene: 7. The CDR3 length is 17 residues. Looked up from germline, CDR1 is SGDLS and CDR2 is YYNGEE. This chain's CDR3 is CASSVGTSGSPWETQYF. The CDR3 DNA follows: TGTGCCAGCAGCGTAGGGACTAGCGGGAGCCCTTGGGAGACCCAGTACTTC.

DNA of the CDR3: TGTGCCAGCAGCTTAGCAACAGGGGGCCAAGAGACCCAGTACTTC. This gives the protein CASSLATGGQETQYF. The chain combines TRBV7-6 with TRBJ2-5; 8 bases match TRBD1. The CDR3 extends over 15 amino acids. V lost 0 bases to trimming and J lost 1 base; unmatched junction nucleotides: 1. Germline CDR1 is SGHVS and CDR2 is FNYEAQ.

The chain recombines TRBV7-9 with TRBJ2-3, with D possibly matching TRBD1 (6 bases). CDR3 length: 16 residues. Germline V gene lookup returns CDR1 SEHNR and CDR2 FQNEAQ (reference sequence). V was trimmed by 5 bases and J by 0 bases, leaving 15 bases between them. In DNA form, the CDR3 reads TGTGCCAGCAGCAAAAGGGGGTTTGTGAGCACAGATACGCAGTATTTT. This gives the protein CASSKRGFVSTDTQYF.

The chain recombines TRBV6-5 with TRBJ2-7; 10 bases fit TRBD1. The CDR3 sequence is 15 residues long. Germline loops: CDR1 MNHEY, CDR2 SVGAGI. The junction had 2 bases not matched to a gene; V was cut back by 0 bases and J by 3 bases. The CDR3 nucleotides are TGTGCCAGCAGTTACTCGGGGACAGGGGTCTACGAGCAGTACTTC. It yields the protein CASSYSGTGVYEQYF.